Shown below are 27 T cell receptor beta chains from a single sample sequenced in a study of blood T cell repertoires in COVID-19. Sequencing was performed with immunoSEQ multiplex PCR; in TCRdb, only in-frame clones are kept and a portion is missing. The sample records 200,000 to 300,000 clones, nearly 90% being singletons. The sequencing sample was made of peripheral blood. Receptor source: a man aged 18 to 30 with active or convalescent COVID-19.

The chain links TRBV3-1 (or the pseudogene TRBV3-2) to TRBJ1-1; D is unclear. The CDR3 loop spans 13 amino acids. V lost 2 bases and J 6 bases, leaving 10 bases between the germline ends. In germline, CDR1 is LGHDT, CDR2 YNNKEL (reference sequence). CDR3 amino acids: CASSQPGWAEAFF. The CDR3 DNA reads TGTGCCAGCAGCCAACCGGGGTGGGCTGAAGCTTTCTTT.

The rearrangement uses TRBV15 and TRBJ1-3; maybe TRBD1 (6 bases). V was shortened by 0 bases and J by 9 bases, with 15 bases between the two germline ends. The CDR3 has 15 amino acids. Germline CDR1 and CDR2: LNHNV and YYDKDF (reference sequence). The CDR3 spells CATSRDNRQGGTIYF. The CDR3 DNA follows: TGTGCCACCAGCAGAGATAACCGCCAAGGGGGCACCATATATTTT.

The chain links TRBV19 to TRBJ1-4; D may be TRBD1 (6 bases). The CDR3 extends over 17 amino acids. From germline, CDR1 is LNHDA and CDR2 SQIVND (reference sequence). The V end was cut by 5 bases, the J end by 10 bases, with 26 bases between. The CDR3 DNA reads TGTGCCAGTAGTTCCGCCGGCGGCAGGGGATTTTCGGGAAAACTGTTTTTT. This gives the protein CASSSAGGRGFSGKLFF.

This chain joins TRBV9 and TRBJ2-3; 8 nucleotides match TRBD2. The V gene end was trimmed by 4 bases and the J gene end by 4 bases; junction bases not matched to a gene: 11. Germline CDR1 and CDR2: SGDLS and YYNGEE. This CDR3 comprises 16 residues. The CDR3 protein is CASSTIPGLDADTQYF. CDR3 nucleotides: TGTGCCAGCAGCACAATTCCGGGACTAGACGCAGATACGCAGTATTTT.

This clone was counted a few times. The gene calls are TRBV6-2 or TRBV6-3 and TRBJ2-7; the match to TRBD1 covers 7 bases. Germline CDR1 and CDR2: MNHEY and SVGEGT. There are 14 residues in the CDR3. Unmatched junction bases numbered 6, after V lost 5 bases and J lost 2 bases. CDR3 DNA sequence: TGTGCCAGCAGTACCGGGACAGATACCTACGAGCAGTACTTC. Its protein product is CASSTGTDTYEQYF.

The J gene is TRBJ2-1, the V gene TRBV28; a possible D gene is TRBD2 (5 bases). V was pared by 9 bases and J by 9 bases, with 18 bases between. The CDR3 totals 13 residues. From germline, CDR1 is MDHEN and CDR2 SYDVKM. The CDR3 region is CASTSGVLGEQFF. The CDR3 DNA is TGTGCCAGTACCTCCGGGGTTCTTGGTGAGCAGTTCTTC.

V usage is TRBV5-6 and J usage is TRBJ1-5; TRBD1 is a possible D gene (6 bases). CDR1 and CDR2 (germline): SGHDT, YYEEEE. V lost 0 bases and J 2 bases, leaving 6 bases between the germline ends. The CDR3 has 14 residues. CDR3 DNA: TGTGCCAGCAGCTTGGGGACAGGCAATCAGCCCCAGCATTTT. It yields the protein CASSLGTGNQPQHF. Variable domain in full (rest from reference TRBV5-6 and TRBJ1-5): DAGVTQSPTHLIKTRGQQVTLRCSPKSGHDTVSWYQQALGQGPQFIFQYYEEEERQRGNFPDRFSGHQFPNYSSELNVNALLLGDSALYLCASSLGTGNQPQHFGDGTRLSIL.

The gene calls are TRBV13 and TRBJ2-1; 8 nucleotides agree with TRBD2. The CDR3 totals 19 residues. V shed 5 bases, J shed 3 bases, and the junction held 18 bases outside the gene matches. CDR1 and CDR2 (germline): PRHDT, FYEKMQ (reference sequence). CDR3 residues: CASSPGSDAGLENYNEQFF. The CDR3 DNA follows: TGTGCCAGCAGCCCCGGGAGTGATGCGGGACTAGAGAACTACAATGAGCAGTTCTTC. The full variable domain, rest sourced from reference TRBV13 and TRBJ2-1, is AAGVIQSPRHLIKEKRETATLKCYPIPRHDTVYWYQQGPGQDPQFLISFYEKMQSDKGSIPDRFSAQQFSDYHSELNMSSLELGDSALYFCASSPGSDAGLENYNEQFFGPGTRLTVL.

This clone was counted a few times. The V and J genes are TRBV19 and TRBJ1-2, with D hard to call. V was cut by 6 bases and J by 6 bases, with 11 bases left in between. Germline V gene lookup returns CDR1 LNHDA and CDR2 SQIVND (reference sequence). CDR3 size: 12 residues. The CDR3 here is CASRALPHGYTF. CDR3 DNA sequence: TGTGCCAGTAGGGCCCTGCCTCATGGCTACACCTTC.

The J gene is TRBJ2-1, the V gene TRBV27; possible D gene TRBD2, 6 bases. Germline V gives CDR1 MNHEY, CDR2 SMNVEV (reference sequence). The length of the CDR3 is 16 residues. Trimming stripped 5 bases from V and 6 bases from J, with 20 bases between. The DNA for the CDR3 is TGTGCCAGCAGTAGAAGGCTCCCTAGCGAAGGCAATGAGCAGTTCTTC. It is translated as CASSRRLPSEGNEQFF.

V and J are TRBV18 and TRBJ1-3; TRBD1 agrees at 10 bases. Trimming cost V 6 bases and J 2 bases; bases outside gene matches: 7. The CDR3 has 16 residues. Germline V lookup: CDR1 KGHSH, CDR2 LQKENI. The chain's CDR3 is CASSRPGQGTGNTIYF. In DNA, the CDR3 is TGTGCCAGCTCCCGACCGGGACAGGGGACTGGAAACACCATATATTTT.

This chain links TRBV6-5 with TRBJ2-5; the match to TRBD2 covers 8 bases. Trimming took 4 bases from V and 9 from J; bases not matched to a gene: 10. Germline V gene data show CDR1 as MNHEY and CDR2 as SVGAGI. This CDR3 comprises 14 residues. The CDR3 bases are TGTGCCAGCAGTTTAGGGCGGGGGGCCGGAGCCCAGTACTTC. Its protein is CASSLGRGAGAQYF.

J is TRBJ1-1 and V is TRBV7-8; the match to TRBD1 covers 7 bases. Unmatched junction bases numbered 4, after V lost 5 bases and J lost 1 base. This CDR3 contains 14 residues. Germline V gene sequence: CDR1 SGHVS, CDR2 FQNEAQ. CDR3 loop: CASSTGVENTEAFF. The DNA of the CDR3 is TGTGCCAGCAGCACAGGGGTGGAGAACACTGAAGCTTTCTTT.

The chain recombines TRBV5-1 with TRBJ1-1; 9 nucleotides match TRBD1. The germline gives CDR1 SGHRS, CDR2 YFSETQ. The CDR3 length is 17 residues. Trimming cost V 3 bases and J 0 bases; bases outside gene matches: 9. Here the CDR3 reads CASSWAGQGNLNTEAFF. The CDR3 DNA follows: TGCGCCAGCAGCTGGGCGGGACAGGGTAACCTGAACACTGAAGCTTTCTTT.

V is TRBV7-3 and J is TRBJ2-7; the D gene is possibly TRBD2 (5 bases). Germline CDR1 is SGHTA and CDR2 is FQGTGA. This CDR3 has 15 residues. Trimming removed 5 bases at V and 1 base at J, with 15 bases between. CDR3 in amino acids: CASSPLSGRSYEQYF. The CDR3 bases are TGTGCCAGCAGCCCGTTGAGCGGTCGTTCCTACGAGCAGTACTTC.

The J gene is TRBJ1-4, the V gene TRBV14; no clear D gene. Germline CDR1 is SGHDN and CDR2 is FVKESK. The V end was cut by 4 bases, the J end by 0 bases, with 9 bases between. This CDR3 comprises 15 residues. The CDR3 DNA follows: TGTGCCAGCAGCCGGCTGGGCGCAACTAATGAAAAACTGTTTTTT. Its translation: CASSRLGATNEKLFF. The whole variable domain, remainder taken from reference TRBV14 and TRBJ1-4, is EAGVTQFPSHSVIEKGQTVTLRCDPISGHDNLYWYRRVMGKEIKFLLHFVKESKQDESGMPNNRFLAERTGGTYSTLKVQPAELEDSGVYFCASSRLGATNEKLFFGSGTQLSVL.

CDR3 nucleotides: TGCAGTGCTAGTAAACCCAGCGGGAGTACCGAGACCCAGTACTTC. It is translated as CSASKPSGSTETQYF. This sequence joins TRBV20-1 and TRBJ2-5; 8 bases are a match to TRBD2. CDR1 DFQATT and CDR2 SNEGSKA come from the germline V gene (reference sequence). V gave up 3 bases and J gave up 5 bases; unmatched junction bases: 11. The CDR3 contains 15 residues.

The chain combines TRBV3-1 (or the pseudogene TRBV3-2) with TRBJ1-6; 8 bases align to TRBD1. V trimming: 8 bases; J trimming: 10 bases; junction bases outside the gene matches: 7. The CDR3 has 13 amino acids. Germline V gives CDR1 LGHDT, CDR2 YNNKEL (reference sequence). The CDR3 region has the DNA TGTGCCAGCCTACCCAGGGGGCGGTCACCCCTCCACTTT. Its translation: CASLPRGRSPLHF.

The rearrangement uses TRBV6-6 and TRBJ1-1; 7 positions match TRBD1. From germline, CDR1 is MNHNY and CDR2 SVGAGI (reference sequence). This CDR3 spans 15 amino acids. Germline trimming cut 6 bases from V and 2 bases from J; bases unmatched to any gene: 9. The CDR3: CASRPAGTVNTEAFF. The CDR3 DNA reads as TGTGCCAGCAGACCAGCCGGGACAGTCAACACTGAAGCTTTCTTT.

This chain joins TRBV7-2 and TRBJ2-5, with 11 bases lining up with TRBD2. CDR3 size: 16 residues. Germline V gene lookup returns CDR1 SGHTA and CDR2 FQGNSA. The ends lost 1 base at V and 1 base at J; junction bases unmatched: 2. The CDR3 DNA reads as TGTGCCAGCAGCTTAGGACTAGCGGGGCTCCAAGAGACCCAGTACTTC. Protein sequence: CASSLGLAGLQETQYF.

The gene calls are TRBV25-1 and TRBJ2-1; TRBD1 might be the D (5 bases). The V gene's germline CDR1 is MGHDK and CDR2 SYGVNS. V was clipped by 1 base and J by 12 bases, with 10 bases between them. The length of the CDR3 is 12 residues. The CDR3 loop reads CASSEWGSGQFF. The CDR3 nucleotides are TGTGCCAGCAGTGAATGGGGCTCTGGGCAGTTCTTC. Supplemented by reference TRBV25-1 and TRBJ2-1, the full variable domain reads EADIYQTPRYLVIGTGKKITLECSQTMGHDKMYWYQQDPGMELHLIHYSYGVNSTEKGDLSSESTVSRIRTEHFPLTLESARPSHTSQYLCASSEWGSGQFFGPGTRLTVL.

V usage is TRBV6-2 or TRBV6-3 and J usage is TRBJ1-1; the D gene is possibly TRBD1 (5 bases). Germline assignment: CDR1 MNHEY and CDR2 SVGEGT. V was shortened by 2 bases and J by 5 bases, with 15 bases between the two germline ends. This CDR3 is 15 amino acids long. CDR3 nucleotide sequence: TGTGCCAGCAGTTACGGATTTGGGGGAGGGACTGAAGCTTTCTTT. The encoded protein is CASSYGFGGGTEAFF.

CDR3 sequence (DNA): TGTGCCTGGAGTCGGCAGGGGTTAATCGCAGATACGCAGTATTTT. Translated: CAWSRQGLIADTQYF. This sequence joins TRBV30 and TRBJ2-3; weak D call: TRBD1 (6 bases). CDR3 length equals 15 residues. CDR1 is GTSNPN, CDR2 SVGIG, per germline (reference sequence). Deletions cut 2 bases from V and 4 bases from J, with 16 bases between.

The rearrangement links TRBV27 to TRBJ2-7; 8 nucleotides line up with TRBD1. Germline lookup yields CDR1 MNHEY and CDR2 SMNVEV (reference sequence). CDR3 length equals 14 residues. Unmatched junction bases numbered 5, after V lost 4 bases and J lost 3 bases. CDR3 residues: CASSYGTGDYEQYF. CDR3 sequence (DNA): TGTGCCAGCAGTTATGGGACAGGTGACTACGAGCAGTACTTC.

The chain recombines TRBV19 with TRBJ1-1, with 8 nucleotides matching TRBD1. Germline values: CDR1 LNHDA, CDR2 SQIVND (reference sequence). V shed 4 bases and J 8 bases; nucleotides not matched to a gene: 3. CDR3 size: 12 residues. The CDR3 spells CASSSYRGEAFF. CDR3 bases: TGTGCCAGTAGTAGTTACAGGGGGGAAGCTTTCTTT.

The chain recombines TRBV7-2 with TRBJ1-4; D uncertain. Germline CDR1 reads SGHTA; CDR2 reads FQGNSA. Trimming shortened V by 1 base and J by 10 bases, and 19 bases separated the two germline ends. This CDR3 region has 16 residues. The CDR3 spells CASSLDARGVVGKLFF. The CDR3 region has the DNA TGTGCCAGCAGCTTAGACGCCCGAGGAGTTGTCGGAAAACTGTTTTTT. Filled out from reference TRBV7-2 and TRBJ1-4, the complete variable domain reads GAGVSQSPSNKVTEKGKDVELRCDPISGHTALYWYRQSLGQGLEFLIYFQGNSAPDKSGLPSDRFSAERTGGSVSTLTIQRTQQEDSAVYLCASSLDARGVVGKLFFGSGTQLSVL.

This chain connects TRBV28 to TRBJ1-1; a weak D match, TRBD1 (5 bases). With 1 base removed from V and 1 base from J, the gap between germline ends came to 10 bases. CDR1 is MDHEN and CDR2 is SYDVKM in the germline V gene. This CDR3 has 15 residues. CDR3 sequence reads: CASSLLATENTEAFF. The CDR3 DNA reads TGTGCCAGCAGTTTATTGGCGACAGAGAACACTGAAGCTTTCTTT.